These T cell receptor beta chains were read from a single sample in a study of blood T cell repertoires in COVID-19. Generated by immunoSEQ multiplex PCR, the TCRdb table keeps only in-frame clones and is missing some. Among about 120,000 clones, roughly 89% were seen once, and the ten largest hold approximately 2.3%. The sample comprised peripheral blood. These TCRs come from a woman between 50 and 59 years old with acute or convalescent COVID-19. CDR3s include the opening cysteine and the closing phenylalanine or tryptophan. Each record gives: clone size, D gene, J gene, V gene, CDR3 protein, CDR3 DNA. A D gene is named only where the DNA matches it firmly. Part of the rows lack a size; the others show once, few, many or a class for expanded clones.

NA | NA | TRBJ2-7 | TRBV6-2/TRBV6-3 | CASSLDNYEQYF | TGTGCCAGCAGTCTCGACAACTACGAGCAGTACTTC
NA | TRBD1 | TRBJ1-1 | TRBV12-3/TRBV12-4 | CASRQGIEAFF | TGTGCCAGCAGACAGGGGATTGAAGCTTTCTTT
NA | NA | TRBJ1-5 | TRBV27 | CASSLVGPYSNQPQHF | TGTGCCAGCAGTTTAGTTGGCCCTTATAGCAATCAGCCCCAGCATTTT
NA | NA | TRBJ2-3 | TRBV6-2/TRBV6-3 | CASSYVIGISTDTQYF | TGTGCCAGCAGTTACGTCATCGGGATATCTACAGATACGCAGTATTTT
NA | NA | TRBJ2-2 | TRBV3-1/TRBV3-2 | CASSPMAGVGGELFF | TGTGCCAGCAGCCCTATGGCAGGGGTGGGCGGGGAGCTGTTTTTT
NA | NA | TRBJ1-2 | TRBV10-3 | CATRQQENYGYTF | TGTGCCACGAGACAACAGGAGAACTATGGCTACACCTTC
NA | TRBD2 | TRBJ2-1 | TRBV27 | CASSPSGGSSYNEQFF | TGTGCCAGCAGTCCATCGGGGGGGAGCTCCTACAATGAGCAGTTCTTC
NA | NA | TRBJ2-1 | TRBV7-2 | CASSLALGGGINEQFF | TGTGCCAGCAGCTTAGCTTTAGGGGGAGGGATCAATGAGCAGTTCTTC
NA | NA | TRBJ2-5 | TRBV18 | CASSPRAEQETQYF | TGTGCCAGCTCACCGAGGGCAGAACAAGAGACCCAGTACTTC
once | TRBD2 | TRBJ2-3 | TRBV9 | CASSVGGGRSTDTQYF | TGTGCCAGCAGCGTAGGTGGCGGGAGGAGCACAGATACGCAGTATTTT
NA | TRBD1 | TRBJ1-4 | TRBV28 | CASRDSTGGAYEKLFF | TGTGCCAGCAGGGATTCGACAGGGGGCGCTTATGAAAAACTGTTTTTT
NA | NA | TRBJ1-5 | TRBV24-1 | CATSERGNQPQHF | TGTGCCACCAGTGAGCGTGGTAATCAGCCCCAGCATTTT
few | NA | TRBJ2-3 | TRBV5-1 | CASSLVADTQYF | TGCGCCAGCAGCTTGGTAGCAGATACGCAGTATTTT
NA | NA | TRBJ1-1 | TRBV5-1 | CASSLGPPSGVGTEAFF | TGCGCCAGCAGCTTGGGCCCCCCCTCAGGGGTTGGCACTGAAGCTTTCTTT
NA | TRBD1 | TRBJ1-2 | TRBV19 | CASSIGQAWGYTF | TGTGCCAGTAGTATCGGACAGGCCTGGGGCTACACCTTC
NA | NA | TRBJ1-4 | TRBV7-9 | CASSLAGQGGEKLFF | TGTGCCAGCAGCTTAGCGGGGCAGGGAGGTGAAAAACTGTTTTTT
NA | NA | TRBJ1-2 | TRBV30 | CAWTEPQLGGVNYGYTF | TGTGCCTGGACTGAGCCCCAATTAGGGGGGGTAAACTATGGCTACACCTTC
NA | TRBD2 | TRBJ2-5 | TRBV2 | CASSEGTSGHFETQYF | TGTGCCAGCAGTGAAGGGACTAGCGGACACTTCGAGACCCAGTACTTC
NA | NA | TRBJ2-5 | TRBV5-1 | CASSLEDRSQTQYF | TGCGCCAGCAGCTTGGAAGACAGGAGCCAGACCCAGTACTTC
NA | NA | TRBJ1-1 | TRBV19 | CASSIQGNTEAFF | TGTGCCAGTAGTATACAGGGGAACACTGAAGCTTTCTTT
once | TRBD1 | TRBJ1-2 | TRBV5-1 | CASSLATTGGGYTF | TGCGCCAGCAGCTTGGCCACGACAGGGGGTGGCTACACCTTC
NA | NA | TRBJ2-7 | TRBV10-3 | CAVGYQGPAYEQYF | TGTGCCGTCGGTTATCAGGGGCCCGCCTACGAGCAGTACTTC
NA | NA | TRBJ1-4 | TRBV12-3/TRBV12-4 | CASSDRFNEKLFF | TGTGCCAGCAGTGACAGGTTTAATGAAAAACTGTTTTTT
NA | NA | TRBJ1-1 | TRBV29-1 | CSVEEGNTEAFF | TGCAGCGTGGAGGAAGGGAACACTGAAGCTTTCTTT
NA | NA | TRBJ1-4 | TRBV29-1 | CSVLWDYNEKLFF | TGCAGCGTCTTATGGGACTACAATGAAAAACTGTTTTTT
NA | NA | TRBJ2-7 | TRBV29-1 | CSVVSRHFYEQYF | TGCAGCGTTGTTTCTAGGCATTTCTACGAGCAGTACTTC
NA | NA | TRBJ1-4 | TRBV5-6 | CASSYLGPGPNEKLFF | TGTGCCAGCAGCTATTTGGGCCCAGGCCCTAATGAAAAACTGTTTTTT
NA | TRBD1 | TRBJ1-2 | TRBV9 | CASSVGDRGSYGYTF | TGTGCCAGCAGCGTAGGGGACAGGGGAAGCTATGGCTACACCTTC
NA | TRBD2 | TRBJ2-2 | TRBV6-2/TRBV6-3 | CASSPAGLRRPGELFF | TGTGCCAGCAGCCCCGCGGGACTACGGAGGCCCGGGGAGCTGTTTTTT
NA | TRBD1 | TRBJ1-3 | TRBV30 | CAWSGQGLSGNTIYF | TGTGCCTGGAGCGGACAGGGCCTCTCTGGAAACACCATATATTTT
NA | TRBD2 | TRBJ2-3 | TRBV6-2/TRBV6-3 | CASSGLAGYDTQYF | TGTGCCAGCAGTGGACTAGCGGGGTATGATACGCAGTATTTT
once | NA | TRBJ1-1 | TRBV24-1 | CATSDSGKGDTEAFF | TGTGCCACCAGTGATTCTGGGAAGGGGGACACTGAAGCTTTCTTT
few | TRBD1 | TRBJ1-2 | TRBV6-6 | CASSPGFFDREGYTF | TGTGCCAGCAGCCCTGGGTTTTTCGACAGGGAAGGCTACACCTTC
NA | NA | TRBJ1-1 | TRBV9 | CASSVEGGLSTEAFF | TGTGCCAGCAGCGTAGAGGGGGGGTTGAGCACTGAAGCTTTCTTT
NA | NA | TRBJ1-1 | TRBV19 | CASSIGGVAFF | TGTGCCAGTAGTATTGGGGGCGTAGCTTTCTTT
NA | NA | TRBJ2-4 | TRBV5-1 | CASSPGGNKNIQYF | TGCGCCAGCAGCCCTGGAGGGAACAAAAACATTCAGTACTTC
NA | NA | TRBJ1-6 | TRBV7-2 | CASSSGTGTSPLHF | TGTGCCAGCAGCAGCGGGACGGGGACTTCACCCCTCCACTTT
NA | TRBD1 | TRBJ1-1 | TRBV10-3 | CAISEGDRGNTEAFF | TGTGCCATCAGTGAGGGGGACAGGGGAAACACTGAAGCTTTCTTT
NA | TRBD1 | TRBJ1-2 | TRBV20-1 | CSAKQGIGYTF | TGCAGTGCCAAACAGGGGATAGGCTACACCTTC
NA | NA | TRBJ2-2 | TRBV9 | CASSVGSASNTGELFF | TGTGCCAGCAGCGTAGGTAGCGCGTCGAACACCGGGGAGCTGTTTTTT
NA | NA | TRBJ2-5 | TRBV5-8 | CASSPGVKSQETQYF | TGTGCCAGCAGCCCAGGGGTGAAGAGCCAAGAGACCCAGTACTTC
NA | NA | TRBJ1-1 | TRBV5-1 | CASSHDKNTEAFF | TGCGCCAGCAGCCACGACAAGAACACTGAAGCTTTCTTT
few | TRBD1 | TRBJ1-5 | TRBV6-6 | CASRQQGNSNQPQHF | TGTGCCAGCAGGCAACAGGGGAATAGCAATCAGCCCCAGCATTTT
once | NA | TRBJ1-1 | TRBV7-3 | CASSPEGVGTEAFF | TGTGCCAGCAGCCCCGAGGGGGTCGGGACTGAAGCTTTCTTT
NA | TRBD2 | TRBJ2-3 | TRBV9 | CASSHASSGLAGHLADTQYF | TGTGCCAGCAGCCATGCCTCATCGGGACTAGCGGGGCACCTCGCAGATACGCAGTATTTT
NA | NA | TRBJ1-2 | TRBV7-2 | CASSLVVGGSDYGYTF | TGTGCCAGCAGCTTAGTAGTAGGGGGATCTGACTATGGCTACACCTTC
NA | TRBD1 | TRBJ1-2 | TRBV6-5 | CASILTGVNYGYTF | TGTGCCAGCATCCTTACAGGGGTTAACTATGGCTACACCTTC
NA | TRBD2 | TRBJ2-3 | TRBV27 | CASSLWTSQTDTQYF | TGTGCCAGCAGTCTCTGGACTAGTCAGACAGATACGCAGTATTTT
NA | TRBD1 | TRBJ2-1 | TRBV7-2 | CASSYRDRFYNEQFF | TGTGCCAGCAGCTACCGGGACAGATTCTACAATGAGCAGTTCTTC
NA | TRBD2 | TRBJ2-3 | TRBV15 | CATSRVLLAGRTDTQYF | TGTGCCACCAGCAGAGTTTTACTAGCGGGGCGCACAGATACGCAGTATTTT
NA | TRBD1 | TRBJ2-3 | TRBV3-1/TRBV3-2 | CASSQPVQGADTQYF | TGTGCCAGCAGCCAACCCGTTCAGGGGGCGGATACGCAGTATTTT
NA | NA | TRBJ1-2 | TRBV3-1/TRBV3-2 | CASSLTSGGGYYGYTF | TGTGCCAGCAGCCTAACGAGCGGGGGGGGCTACTATGGCTACACCTTC
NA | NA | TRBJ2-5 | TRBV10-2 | CASSDLAGSETQYF | TGCGCCAGCAGTGATCTTGCGGGGTCAGAGACCCAGTACTTC
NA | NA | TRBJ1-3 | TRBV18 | CASSPSDSGNTIYF | TGTGCCAGCTCACCATCAGACTCTGGAAACACCATATATTTT
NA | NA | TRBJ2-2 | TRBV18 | CASSPRGKDTGELFF | TGTGCCAGCTCACCTAGGGGAAAGGACACCGGGGAGCTGTTTTTT